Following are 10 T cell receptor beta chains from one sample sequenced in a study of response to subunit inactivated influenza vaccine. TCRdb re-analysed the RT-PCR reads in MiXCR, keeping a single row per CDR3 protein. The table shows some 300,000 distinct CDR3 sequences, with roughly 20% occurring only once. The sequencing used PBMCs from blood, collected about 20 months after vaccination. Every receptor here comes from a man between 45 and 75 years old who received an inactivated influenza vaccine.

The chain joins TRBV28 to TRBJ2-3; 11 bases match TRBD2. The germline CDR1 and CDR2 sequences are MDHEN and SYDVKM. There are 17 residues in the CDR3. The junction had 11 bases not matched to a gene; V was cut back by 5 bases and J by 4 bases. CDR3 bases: TGTGCCAGCAGTACAACCGATAGCGGGAGGGACCCAGATACGCAGTATTTT. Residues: CASSTTDSGRDPDTQYF.

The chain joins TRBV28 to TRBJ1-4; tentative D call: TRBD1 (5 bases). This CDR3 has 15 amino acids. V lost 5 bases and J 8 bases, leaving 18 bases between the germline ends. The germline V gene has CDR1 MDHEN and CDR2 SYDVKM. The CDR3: CASSRQRGIREKLFF. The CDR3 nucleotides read TGTGCCAGCAGTCGACAGAGGGGCATTAGGGAAAAACTGTTTTTT.

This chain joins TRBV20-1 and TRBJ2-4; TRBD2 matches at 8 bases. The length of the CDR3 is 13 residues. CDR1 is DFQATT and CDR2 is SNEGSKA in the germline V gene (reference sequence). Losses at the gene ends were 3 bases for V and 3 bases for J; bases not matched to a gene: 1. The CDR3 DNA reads TGCAGTGCTAGCGGGGGGGTCAAAAACATTCAGTACTTC. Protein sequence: CSASGGVKNIQYF.

In DNA form, the CDR3 reads TGCGCCAGCAGCCAAACTCTAGCGGAAGAGACCCAGTACTTC. This gives the protein CASSQTLAEETQYF. The chain joins TRBV4-3 to TRBJ2-5; 7 bases are shared with TRBD2. The CDR3 runs to 14 residues. Germline V gene data show CDR1 as LGHNA and CDR2 as YSLEER. V trimming: 2 bases; J trimming: 3 bases; junction bases outside the gene matches: 3.

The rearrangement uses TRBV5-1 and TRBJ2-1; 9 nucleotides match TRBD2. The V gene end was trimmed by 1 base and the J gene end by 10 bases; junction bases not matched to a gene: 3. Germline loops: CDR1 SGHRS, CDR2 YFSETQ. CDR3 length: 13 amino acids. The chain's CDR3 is CASSLSSGREQFF. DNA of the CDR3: TGCGCCAGCAGCTTGAGTAGCGGGAGAGAGCAGTTCTTC.

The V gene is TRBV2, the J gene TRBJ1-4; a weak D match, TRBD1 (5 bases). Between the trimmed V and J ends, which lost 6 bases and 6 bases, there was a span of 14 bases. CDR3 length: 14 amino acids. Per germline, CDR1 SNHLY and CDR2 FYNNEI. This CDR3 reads CASRPGRWDEKLFF. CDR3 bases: TGTGCCAGCAGACCGGGACGGTGGGATGAAAAACTGTTTTTT.

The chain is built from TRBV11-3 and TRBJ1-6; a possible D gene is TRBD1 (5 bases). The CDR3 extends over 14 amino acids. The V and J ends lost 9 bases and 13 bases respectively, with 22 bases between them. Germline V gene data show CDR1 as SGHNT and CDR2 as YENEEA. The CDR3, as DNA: TGTGCCAGAGGACGAGAGGGGACGGTCTCTCCCCTCCACTTT. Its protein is CARGREGTVSPLHF.

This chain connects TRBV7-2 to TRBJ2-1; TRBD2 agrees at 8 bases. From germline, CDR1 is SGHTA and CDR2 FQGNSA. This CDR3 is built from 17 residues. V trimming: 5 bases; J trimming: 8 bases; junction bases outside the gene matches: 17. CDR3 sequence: CASSPEVTGTSHDEQFF. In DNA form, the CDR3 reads TGTGCCAGCAGCCCAGAGGTAACGGGGACTAGTCACGATGAGCAGTTCTTC.

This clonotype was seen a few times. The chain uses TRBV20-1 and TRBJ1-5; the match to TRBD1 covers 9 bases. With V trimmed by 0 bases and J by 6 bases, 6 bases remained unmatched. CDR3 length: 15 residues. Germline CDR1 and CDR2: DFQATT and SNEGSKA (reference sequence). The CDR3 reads CSARDRQGVGQPQHF. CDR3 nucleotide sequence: TGCAGTGCTAGAGATAGACAGGGGGTGGGTCAGCCCCAGCATTTT.

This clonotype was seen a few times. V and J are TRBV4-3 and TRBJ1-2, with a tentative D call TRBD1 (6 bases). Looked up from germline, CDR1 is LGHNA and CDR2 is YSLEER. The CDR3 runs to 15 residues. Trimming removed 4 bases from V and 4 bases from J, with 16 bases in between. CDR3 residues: CASSLLQGGGYGYTF. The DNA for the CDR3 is TGCGCCAGCAGCCTTTTACAGGGCGGTGGCTATGGCTACACCTTC.